One and the same sample provided the 21 T cell receptor beta chains below, sequenced in a study of glioma-infiltrating T cells. TCR alpha and beta CDR3 regions were amplified from RNA using iRepertoire nested multiplex PCR. TCRdb analysed the multiplex PCR reads with MiXCR anew, one entry per CDR3 protein. This repertoire shows around 170,000 distinct CDR3 sequences, around 45% found once; its top ten account for roughly 5.2%. Sequenced sample: glioma tissue, nonneoplastic brain tissue, or PBMCs (not recorded which). The receptors derive from a human donor with low-grade glioma or glioblastoma, undergoing nonglioma brain surgery, or in good health (not recorded which).

This clonotype was observed a handful of times. The chain is built from TRBV2 and TRBJ2-1; TRBD1 is a possible D gene (6 bases). Trimming removed 8 bases from V and 6 bases from J, with 11 bases in between. Germline CDR1 is SNHLY and CDR2 is FYNNEI. This CDR3 comprises 12 residues. CDR3 loop: CASRRGGNEQFF. The CDR3 DNA reads as TGTGCCAGCCGAAGAGGGGGCAATGAGCAGTTCTTC.

For this clonotype: This sequence may be a read error, since a much larger clone differs from it by one base. The chain has TRBV20-1 and TRBJ2-3, with 13 bases that match TRBD2. The CDR3 covers 18 residues. Germline lookup yields CDR1 DFQATT and CDR2 SNEGSKA (reference sequence). The chain's CDR3 is CSARQTSGRIQSTDTLYF. Here the CDR3 DNA reads TGCAGTGCTAGACAGACTAGCGGGAGGATCCAAAGCACAGATACGCTGTATTTT.

In this sample, this clonotype turned up a few times. The chain carries TRBV2 and TRBJ1-3; the D gene is possibly TRBD1 (5 bases). CDR3 length: 18 amino acids. The V gene's germline CDR1 is SNHLY and CDR2 FYNNEI. V was clipped by 3 bases and J by 0 bases, with 18 bases between them. The CDR3 nucleotides read TGTGCCAGCAGTGATCTTGGGCAGGACATCCCCTCTGGAAACACCATATATTTT. Amino acids: CASSDLGQDIPSGNTIYF.

This clonotype was counted between two and nine times. The chain has TRBV7-9 and TRBJ2-7; maybe TRBD2 (6 bases). This CDR3 contains 14 residues. The germline V and J ends were trimmed by 7 bases and 3 bases, with 16 bases remaining between them. Germline lookup yields CDR1 SEHNR and CDR2 FQNEAQ (reference sequence). CDR3 region: CASTPRAGGYEQYF. Here the CDR3 DNA reads TGTGCCAGCACCCCACGGGCCGGGGGCTACGAGCAGTACTTC.

This clonotype was seen a handful of times. A read error may produce the germline difference seen at one junction end. The chain carries TRBV18 and TRBJ2-3; 7 bases agree with TRBD2. The CDR3 extends over 14 amino acids. Germline-derived CDR1 and CDR2 are KGHSH and LQKENI. The CDR3 is CASSGTTSTDTKYF. In DNA, the CDR3 is TGTGCCAGCTCAGGGACTACTAGCACAGATACGAAGTATTTT.

This clonotype came up many times. The CDR3 DNA is TGTGCCAGCGTCCGGACTACGCCCAATGAGCAGTTCTTC. Its translation: CASVRTTPNEQFF. This chain joins TRBV28 and TRBJ2-1; weak D call: TRBD2 (6 bases). V was clipped by 8 bases and J by 6 bases, with 14 bases between them. CDR1 MDHEN and CDR2 SYDVKM come from the germline V gene. The CDR3 sequence is 13 residues long.

The rearrangement uses TRBV14 and TRBJ1-2, with D perhaps TRBD1 (5 bases). The V end lost 4 bases, the J end lost 3 bases, and 12 bases lay between the germline ends. The CDR3 consists of 14 residues. The germline V gene has CDR1 SGHDN and CDR2 FVKESK. CDR3 amino acids: CASSRWTFDYGYTF. The CDR3 bases are TGTGCCAGCAGCCGGTGGACATTCGACTATGGCTACACCTTC.

As regards this clonotype: At one end the junction does not follow the germline gene, possibly because of a read error. The genes are TRBV28 and TRBJ2-2, with TRBD2 matching 7 bases. Germline CDR1 and CDR2: MDHEN and SYDVKM. This CDR3 comprises 16 residues. CDR3 in DNA: TGTGCCAGCAGTTTGCGTACTAGCGTGAGCACCGGTGAGCTGTTTTTT. Translated: CASSLRTSVSTGELFF.

Remarks on this clonotype: One junction end disagrees with the germline gene, perhaps due to a read error. V gene TRBV20-1 combines with J gene TRBJ2-7; D may be TRBD1 (6 bases). CDR3 length equals 13 residues. Germline V gives CDR1 DFQATT, CDR2 SNEGSKA (reference sequence). The CDR3 is CSEEKDRSYERYF. The CDR3 bases are TGCAGTGAGGAAAAGGACAGATCCTACGAGCGGTACTTC.

Concerning this clonotype: A single base separates this from a much larger clone, so it may be a read error. The chain carries TRBV28 and TRBJ2-7; D gene unclear. CDR1 MDHEN and CDR2 SYDVKM come from the germline V gene. The CDR3 covers 14 residues. The V gene lost 11 bases and the J gene lost 0 bases, with 17 bases spanning the gap. The chain's CDR3 is CAHGYSRFSYEQYF. The CDR3 DNA reads as TGTGCCCACGGGTACAGCCGCTTCTCCTACGAGCAGTACTTC.

In the case of this clonotype: A much larger clone sits a single nucleotide away, making a read error possible. As the CDR3 is not closed by the conserved phenylalanine or tryptophan, this likely results from a read error. The chain links TRBV20-1 to TRBJ2-7; 9 nucleotides agree with TRBD1. V lost 5 bases, J lost 3 bases, and 2 bases stayed unmatched. The CDR3 totals 12 residues. Germline CDR1 DFQATT, CDR2 SNEGSKA (reference sequence). CDR3 loop: CSAVTGGYEQYL. The CDR3 coding sequence is TGCAGTGCTGTGACAGGGGGCTACGAGCAGTACTTA.

As to this clonotype: A much larger clonotype is one base distant, so this may be a read error. Because the CDR3 is missing its conserved closing phenylalanine or tryptophan, this is likely a read error. The chain combines TRBV28 with TRBJ2-1; possibly TRBD2 for D (6 bases). The germline CDR1 and CDR2 sequences are MDHEN and SYDVKM. V lost 6 bases and J lost 2, with 11 bases in between. The CDR3 loop spans 14 amino acids. CDR3 protein: CASREGTPYNEQFS. Written as DNA, the CDR3 is TGTGCCAGCAGGGAGGGGACTCCCTACAATGAGCAGTTCTCC.

This rearrangement joins TRBV10-3 to TRBJ2-3, with TRBD1 identical over 11 bases. With 6 bases clipped from V and 2 bases from J, the junction kept 4 bases outside the gene matches. The CDR3 contains 15 residues. Germline V gives CDR1 ENHRY, CDR2 SYGVKD. The CDR3 loop is CAISGQGAVTDTQYF. The CDR3 region has the DNA TGTGCCATCAGCGGACAGGGGGCCGTCACAGATACGCAGTATTTT.

This clonotype appeared many times. The chain is built from TRBV20-1 and TRBJ2-1, with 8 bases that match TRBD2. V shed 5 bases and J 5 bases; nucleotides not matched to a gene: 11. The CDR3 is made up of 15 amino acids. The germline CDR1 and CDR2 sequences are DFQATT and SNEGSKA (reference sequence). CDR3 in DNA: TGCAGTGCTGTAGCGTCAGCGGGAGTCCACAATGAGCAGTTCTTC. It codes for CSAVASAGVHNEQFF.

Concerning this clonotype itself: This may come from a read error, since a much larger clone is one base off. This rearrangement joins TRBV18 to TRBJ2-1, with D perhaps matching TRBD1 or TRBD2 (5 bases each). Deletions cut 8 bases from V and 6 bases from J, with 14 bases between. This CDR3 is built from 13 residues. Per germline, CDR1 KGHSH and CDR2 LQKENI. CDR3 DNA sequence: TGTGCCAGCAGAAGGGACGGAGGCAATGAGCAGTTCTTC. Residues: CASRRDGGNEQFF.

A remark on this clonotype: The junction shows a germline mismatch at one end, possibly a read error. The V and J genes are TRBV29-1 and TRBJ2-7, with 13 bases aligning to TRBD2. The germline V gene encodes CDR1 SQVTM and CDR2 ANQGSEA. The CDR3 totals 14 residues. The DNA for the CDR3 is TGCAGCGTCGAAGGGACTAGCGGGACCTACGAGCAGTACTTC. It is translated as CSVEGTSGTYEQYF.

This clonotype was seen a handful of times. The genes are TRBV28 and TRBJ2-6; the D gene is possibly TRBD2 (5 bases). This CDR3 is built from 15 residues. The V end was cut by 11 bases, the J end by 2 bases, with 16 bases between. Germline loops: CDR1 MDHEN, CDR2 SYDVKM. The CDR3 DNA is TGTGCCGTCAAGCAACCGGGGACTGGGGCCAACGTCCTGACTTTC. Translated, it gives CAVKQPGTGANVLTF.

This clonotype was seen at least ten times. This rearrangement joins TRBV4-1 to TRBJ2-1; the D call may be TRBD1 or TRBD2 (5 bases each). Trimming shortened V by 1 base and J by 4 bases, and 14 bases separated the two germline ends. Germline CDR1 is MGHRA and CDR2 is YSYEKL. The CDR3 totals 16 residues. CDR3 sequence reads: CASSQAGSQNYNEQFF. In DNA form, the CDR3 reads TGCGCCAGCAGCCAAGCAGGGAGTCAAAATTACAATGAGCAGTTCTTC.

V and J are TRBV28 and TRBJ2-5; D possibly corresponds to TRBD2 (5 bases). The germline CDR1 and CDR2 sequences are MDHEN and SYDVKM. The ends were cut back, 7 bases at V and 3 bases at J, with 18 bases in the middle. This CDR3 is 15 amino acids long. Here the CDR3 reads CASKFTTGKEETQYF. For the CDR3, the DNA is TGTGCCAGCAAGTTTACGACCGGGAAAGAAGAGACCCAGTACTTC.

The sample holds a few counts of this clonotype. The chain has TRBV11-3 and TRBJ2-1, with 8 bases aligning to TRBD2. V gave up 5 bases and J gave up 0 bases; unmatched junction bases: 3. Germline assignment: CDR1 SGHNT and CDR2 YENEEA. CDR3 length: 15 amino acids. The CDR3 DNA is TGTGCCAGCAGCATCGGACTAGCCTCCTACAATGAGCAGTTCTTC. The encoded protein is CASSIGLASYNEQFF.

As for this clonotype: A much larger clone differs from this one at a single base, so this may be a read error. The CDR3, as DNA: TGCAGTGCAAGATCGCTCCCGGCTAATGAAGAACTGTTTTTT. It specifies CSARSLPANEELFF. This sequence joins TRBV20-1 and TRBJ1-4; no definite D call. The CDR3 runs 14 residues. Germline assignment: CDR1 DFQATT and CDR2 SNEGSKA (reference sequence).